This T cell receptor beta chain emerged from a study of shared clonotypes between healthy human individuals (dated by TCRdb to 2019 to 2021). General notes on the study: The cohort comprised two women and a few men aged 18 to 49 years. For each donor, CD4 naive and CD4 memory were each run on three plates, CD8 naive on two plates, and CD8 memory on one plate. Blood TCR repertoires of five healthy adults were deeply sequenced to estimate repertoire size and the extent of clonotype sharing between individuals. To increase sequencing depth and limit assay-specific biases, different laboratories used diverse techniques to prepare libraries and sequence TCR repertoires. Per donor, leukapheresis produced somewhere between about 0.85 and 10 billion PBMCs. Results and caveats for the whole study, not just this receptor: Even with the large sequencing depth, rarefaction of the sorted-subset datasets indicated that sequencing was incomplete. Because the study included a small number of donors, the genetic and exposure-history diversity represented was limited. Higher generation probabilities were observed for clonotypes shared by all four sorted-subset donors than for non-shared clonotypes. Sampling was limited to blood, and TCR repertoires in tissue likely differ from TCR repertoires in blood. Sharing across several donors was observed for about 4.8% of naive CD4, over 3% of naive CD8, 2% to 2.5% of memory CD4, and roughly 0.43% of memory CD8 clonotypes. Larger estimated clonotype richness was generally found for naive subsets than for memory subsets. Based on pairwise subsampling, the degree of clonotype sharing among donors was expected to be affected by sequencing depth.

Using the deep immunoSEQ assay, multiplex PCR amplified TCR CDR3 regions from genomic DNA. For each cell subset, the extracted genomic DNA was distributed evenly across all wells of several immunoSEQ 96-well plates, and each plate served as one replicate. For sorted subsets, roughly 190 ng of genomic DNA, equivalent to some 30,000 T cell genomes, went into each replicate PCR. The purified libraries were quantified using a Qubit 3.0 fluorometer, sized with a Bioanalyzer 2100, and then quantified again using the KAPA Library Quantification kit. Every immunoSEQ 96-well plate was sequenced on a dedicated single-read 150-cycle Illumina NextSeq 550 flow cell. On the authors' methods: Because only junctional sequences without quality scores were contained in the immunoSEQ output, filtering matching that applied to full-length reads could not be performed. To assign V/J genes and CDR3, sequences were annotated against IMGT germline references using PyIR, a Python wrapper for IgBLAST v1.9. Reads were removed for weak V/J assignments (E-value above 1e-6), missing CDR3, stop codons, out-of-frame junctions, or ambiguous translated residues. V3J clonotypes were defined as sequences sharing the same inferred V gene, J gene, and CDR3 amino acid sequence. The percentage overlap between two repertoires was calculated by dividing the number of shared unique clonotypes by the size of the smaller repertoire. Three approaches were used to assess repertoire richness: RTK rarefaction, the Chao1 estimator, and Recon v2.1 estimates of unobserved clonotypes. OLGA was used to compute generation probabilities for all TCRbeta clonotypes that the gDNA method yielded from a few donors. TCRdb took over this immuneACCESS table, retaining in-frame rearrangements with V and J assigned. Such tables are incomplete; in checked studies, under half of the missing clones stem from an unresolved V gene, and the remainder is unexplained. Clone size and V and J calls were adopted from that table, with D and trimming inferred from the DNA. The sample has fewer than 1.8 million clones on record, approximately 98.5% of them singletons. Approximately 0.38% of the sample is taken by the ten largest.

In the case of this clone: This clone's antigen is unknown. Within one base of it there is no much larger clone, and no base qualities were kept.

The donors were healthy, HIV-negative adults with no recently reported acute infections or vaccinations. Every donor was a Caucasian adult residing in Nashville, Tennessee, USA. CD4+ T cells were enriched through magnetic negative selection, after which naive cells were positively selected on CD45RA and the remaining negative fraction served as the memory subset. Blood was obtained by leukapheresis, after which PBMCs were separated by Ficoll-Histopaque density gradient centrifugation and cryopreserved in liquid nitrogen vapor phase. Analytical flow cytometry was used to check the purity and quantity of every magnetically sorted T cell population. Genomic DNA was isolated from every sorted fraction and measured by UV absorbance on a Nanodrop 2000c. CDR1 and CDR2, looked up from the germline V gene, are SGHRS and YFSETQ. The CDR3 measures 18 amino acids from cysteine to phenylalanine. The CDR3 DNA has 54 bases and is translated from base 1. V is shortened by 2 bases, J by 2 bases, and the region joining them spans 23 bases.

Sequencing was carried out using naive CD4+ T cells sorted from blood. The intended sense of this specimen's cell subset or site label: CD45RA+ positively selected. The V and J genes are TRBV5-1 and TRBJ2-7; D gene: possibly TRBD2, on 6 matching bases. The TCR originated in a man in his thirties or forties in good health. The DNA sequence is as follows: TGCGCCAGCAGCTTCCACGCCGGGGCGGGACGGTATACCTACGAGCAGTACTTC. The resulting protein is CASSFHAGAGRYTYEQYF. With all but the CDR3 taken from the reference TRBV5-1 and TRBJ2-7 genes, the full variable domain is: KAGVTQTPRYLIKTRGQQVTLSCSPISGHRSVSWYQQTPGQGLQFLFEYFSETQRNKGNFPGRFSGRQFSNSRSEMNVSTLELGDSALYLCASSFHAGAGRYTYEQYFGPGTRLTVT.